These T cell receptor beta chains were read from a single sample in a study of vaccination effects on CD4 cells after COVID-19. These receptors' targets are unknown. Measured with immunoSEQ multiplex PCR; TCRdb has only the in-frame clones, and not every one. This repertoire shows about 40,000 clones, roughly 73% found once; its top ten account for 25% to 35%. Source: CD4+ T cells from PBMCs cultured with a peptide pool, taken before COVID-19 vaccination. The receptors originated from a human donor who had a prior SARS-CoV-2 infection. CDR3s include the opening cysteine and the closing phenylalanine or tryptophan. Fields, in order: V gene, clone size, D gene, J gene, CDR3 DNA, CDR3 protein. A D gene is named only where the DNA matches it firmly. The size of a clone is reported for some rows only, either as once, few or many, or as a class for expanded clones.

TRBV10-3,.,TRBD1,TRBJ2-7,TGTGCCATCAGGACCGGGACAGGGGTATACGAGCAGTACTTC,CAIRTGTGVYEQYF
TRBV6-2/TRBV6-3,.,.,TRBJ2-7,TGTGCCAGCAGTTACAGGAGCTACGAGCAGTACTTC,CASSYRSYEQYF
TRBV30,.,.,TRBJ1-2,TGTGCCTGGAGTGTAGGCCCCGGGCTTGGCGGCTACACCTTC,CAWSVGPGLGGYTF
TRBV6-1,.,.,TRBJ1-2,TGTGCCAGCAGTGAACGACCGATCTATGGCTACACCTTC,CASSERPIYGYTF
TRBV5-4,.,TRBD1,TRBJ1-6,TGTGCCAGCAGTTCGGACCAGGGGGGCCGTAATTCACCCCTCCACTTT,CASSSDQGGRNSPLHF
TRBV5-8,.,.,TRBJ2-1,TGTGCCAGCAGCCGCAGGGTACCGACCAGTGAGCAGTTCTTC,CASSRRVPTSEQFF
TRBV6-5,.,.,TRBJ2-7,TGTGCCAGCAGCCGGGTTAGTCGCTGGACGTACGAGCAGTACTTC,CASSRVSRWTYEQYF
TRBV19,.,TRBD1,TRBJ2-7,TGTGCCAGTAGTTCAGACAGGGGGCGCTCTATATACGAGCAGTACTTC,CASSSDRGRSIYEQYF
TRBV2,.,TRBD2,TRBJ2-2,TGTGCCAGCAGTGGACTAGCGGGAGGAACCGGGGAGCTGTTTTTT,CASSGLAGGTGELFF
TRBV10-3,.,TRBD2,TRBJ2-3,TGTGCCATCAGTGAGTTGGTAGCGGGGAGCACAGATACGCAGTATTTT,CAISELVAGSTDTQYF
TRBV5-1,few,TRBD2,TRBJ2-2,TGCGCCAGCAGTCCCCGGGGGGGGCCCCGGGAGCTGTTTTTT,CASSPRGGPRELFF
TRBV6-1,.,.,TRBJ1-1,TGTGCCACCGGGGAGGGTTATATGAACACTGAAGCTTTCTTT,CATGEGYMNTEAFF
TRBV7-6,.,TRBD2,TRBJ2-1,TGTGCCAGCAGCTTACCCGGGGGGGCCTACAATGAGCAGTTCTTC,CASSLPGGAYNEQFF
TRBV5-6,.,TRBD1,TRBJ2-7,TGTGCCAGCAGCTTGACAGGGGTATTCTACGAGCAGTACTTC,CASSLTGVFYEQYF
TRBV30,.,TRBD1,TRBJ1-2,TGTGCCTGGAGTGAGACAGGGGAGAATGGCTACACCTTC,CAWSETGENGYTF
TRBV5-4,few,.,TRBJ2-5,TGTGCCAGCAGCTTGGGGCTAGCGAGGGACCAAGAGACCCAGTACTTC,CASSLGLARDQETQYF
TRBV30,.,.,TRBJ1-1,TGTGCCTGGTCGACAGTTTACACTGAAGCTTTCTTT,CAWSTVYTEAFF
TRBV7-2,.,TRBD1,TRBJ1-4,TGTGCCAGCAGCTCCGGGACAGCTAATGAAAAACTGTTTTTT,CASSSGTANEKLFF
TRBV7-9,once,TRBD1,TRBJ1-1,TGTGCCAGCAGCTCCAATACAGGGGGGGTCACTGAAGCTTTCTTT,CASSSNTGGVTEAFF
TRBV20-1,.,.,TRBJ2-7,TGCAGTGCTAGCCTGGGCTACGAGCAGTACTTC,CSASLGYEQYF
TRBV5-6,.,.,TRBJ1-3,TGTGCCAGCAGCTTAGCCGTGGGGGACTCAGACTCTGGAAACACCATATATTTT,CASSLAVGDSDSGNTIYF
TRBV21-1,.,.,TRBJ2-2,TGTGCCAGCAGCGCCGGGACAGTCGGGGAGCTGTTTTTT,CASSAGTVGELFF
TRBV7-8,.,.,TRBJ2-7,TGTGCCAGCAGCTTATCGGCCGGAAACTACGAGCAGTACTTC,CASSLSAGNYEQYF
TRBV15,.,.,TRBJ1-6,TGTGCCACCAGCAGAGGGACCGGGTTTGATAGCTCCTATAATTCACCCCTCCACTTT,CATSRGTGFDSSYNSPLHF
TRBV2,.,TRBD1,TRBJ1-2,TGTGCCAGCAGAATTGACAGGGGGCTGTCTGGCTACACCTTC,CASRIDRGLSGYTF
TRBV18,.,.,TRBJ2-5,TGTGCCAGCTCACCCTTGGGTCCCCAAGAGACCCAGTACTTC,CASSPLGPQETQYF
TRBV9,.,TRBD1,TRBJ2-7,TGTGCCAGCAGCGTATCGGGACAGGGTAACGAGCAGTACTTC,CASSVSGQGNEQYF
TRBV11-2,.,TRBD2,TRBJ2-7,TGTGCCAGCAGCCTGGTCGCGGGGGAACGGTACGAGCAGTACTTC,CASSLVAGERYEQYF
TRBV7-8,few,TRBD1,TRBJ2-7,TGTGCCAGCAGCTTTCCGGGACAGGGGGCGAACGAGCAGTACTTC,CASSFPGQGANEQYF
TRBV6-5,.,TRBD2,TRBJ2-1,TGTGCCAGCAGTTACCATCCTAGCGGGAGATACAATGAGCAGTTCTTC,CASSYHPSGRYNEQFF
TRBV15,once,.,TRBJ1-4,TGTGCCACGCAACAGGGTCGAGACCTTAGAAAACTGTTTTTT,CATQQGRDLRKLFF
TRBV18,.,.,TRBJ1-2,TGTGCCAGCTCACCAGCGTATGGCTACACCTTC,CASSPAYGYTF
TRBV6-4,.,.,TRBJ1-1,TGTGCCAGCAGTTCACAGGGAGGGGGAACTGAAGCTTTCTTT,CASSSQGGGTEAFF
TRBV6-5,.,.,TRBJ2-1,TGTGCCAGCACAGAGAGCTCCTACAATGAGCAGTTCTTC,CASTESSYNEQFF
TRBV6-2/TRBV6-3,once,.,TRBJ1-5,TGTGCCAGCAGTTACGGCGTGGGGGGAGGTCAGCCCCAGCATTTT,CASSYGVGGGQPQHF
TRBV5-6,.,.,TRBJ2-7,TGTGCCAGCAGCCTTCTTGGTAGCTCCTACGAGCAGTACTTC,CASSLLGSSYEQYF
TRBV5-1,.,TRBD1,TRBJ1-2,TGCGCCAGCAGCTTTACGACAGGGGGTTCTAACTATGGCTACACCTTC,CASSFTTGGSNYGYTF
TRBV5-1,few,.,TRBJ1-2,TGCGCCAGCAGCTTAGACACCGCTGCGAGCTATGGCTACACCTTC,CASSLDTAASYGYTF
TRBV20-1,.,.,TRBJ2-3,TGCAGTGCTAGTTTGGCACAGAACACAGATACGCAGTATTTT,CSASLAQNTDTQYF
TRBV9,.,.,TRBJ2-3,TGTGCCAGCAGCGTCACCTCGGATACGCAGTATTTT,CASSVTSDTQYF
TRBV5-1,few,TRBD1,TRBJ2-1,TGCGCCAGCAGCACCCAACCGGGACAGACTCTCTTC,CASSTQPGQTLF
TRBV14,few,.,TRBJ2-7,TGTGCCAGCAGCCAAGTCACAGGGATTTCGTCCTACGAGCAGTACTTC,CASSQVTGISSYEQYF
TRBV28,.,TRBD1,TRBJ1-2,TGTGCCAGCAGTCCCTTACGCACCAGGGGGCTGGTTGGCTACACCTTC,CASSPLRTRGLVGYTF
TRBV2,.,TRBD2,TRBJ2-3,TGTGCCAGCGCTCTAGCGGGGGGGCCAGATACGCAGTATTTT,CASALAGGPDTQYF
TRBV18,.,.,TRBJ2-1,TGTGCCAGCTCACCCGTGAATGAGCAGTTCTTC,CASSPVNEQFF
TRBV5-5,.,TRBD2,TRBJ2-5,TGTGCCAGCAGTTCCGCGGGGGGGCTAAAAGAGACCCAGTACTTC,CASSSAGGLKETQYF
TRBV3-1/TRBV3-2,few,TRBD1,TRBJ2-5,TGTGCCAGCAGCAAGCAGGGGGCGCGGATCGAGACCCAGTACTTC,CASSKQGARIETQYF
TRBV19,.,TRBD1,TRBJ1-5,TGTGCCAGTAGTATTGGTTGGGGGGACAGAAATCAGCCCCAGCATTTT,CASSIGWGDRNQPQHF
TRBV18,.,.,TRBJ2-1,TGTGCCAGCTCACCGAGTTCGGGCTCCTACAATGAGCAGTTCTTC,CASSPSSGSYNEQFF
TRBV20-1,.,.,TRBJ1-2,TGCAGTGCTTCAGCGGACTATGGCTACACCTTC,CSASADYGYTF
TRBV30,.,TRBD1,TRBJ2-3,TGTGCCTGGAGCAAGGGGGCGCGGAGCACAGATACGCAGTATTTT,CAWSKGARSTDTQYF
TRBV5-5,.,.,TRBJ1-4,TGTGCCAGCAGCGAGACAGTGGGTGAAAAACTGTTTTTT,CASSETVGEKLFF
TRBV5-1,.,TRBD1,TRBJ1-6,TGCGCCAGCAGCTTAGAACCGGGACAGAACTATAATTCACCCCTCCACTTT,CASSLEPGQNYNSPLHF
TRBV28,.,TRBD2,TRBJ2-7,TGTGCCAGCAGTTGGACTAGCGGTACATACGAGCAGTACTTC,CASSWTSGTYEQYF
TRBV7-2,.,.,TRBJ2-2,TGTGCCAGCAGCTTTAGGGGGACTTCTTACACCGGGGAGCTGTTTTTT,CASSFRGTSYTGELFF